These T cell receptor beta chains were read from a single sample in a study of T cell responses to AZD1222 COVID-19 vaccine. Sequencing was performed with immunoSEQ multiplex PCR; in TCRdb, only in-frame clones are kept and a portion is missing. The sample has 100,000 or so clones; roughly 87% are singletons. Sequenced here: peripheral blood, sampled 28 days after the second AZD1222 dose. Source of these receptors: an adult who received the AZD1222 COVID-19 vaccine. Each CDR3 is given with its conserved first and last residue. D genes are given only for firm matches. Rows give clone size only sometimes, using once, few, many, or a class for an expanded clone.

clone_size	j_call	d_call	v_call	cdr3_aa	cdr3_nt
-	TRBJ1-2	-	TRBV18	CASSAASVAQGLYGYTF	TGTGCCAGCTCAGCTGCTTCGGTCGCCCAGGGACTATATGGCTACACCTTC
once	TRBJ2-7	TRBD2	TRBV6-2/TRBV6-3	CASSYSTTSGLEYEQYF	TGTGCCAGCAGTTACTCAACGACTAGCGGGTTGGAATACGAGCAGTACTTC
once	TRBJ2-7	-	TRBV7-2	CASSKTSWVSGEQYF	TGTGCCAGCAGCAAGACTAGTTGGGTGTCGGGCGAGCAGTACTTC
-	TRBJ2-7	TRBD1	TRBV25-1	CASSQVSQGAFLYEQYF	TGTGCCAGCAGTCAAGTCTCACAGGGGGCTTTCCTCTACGAGCAGTACTTC
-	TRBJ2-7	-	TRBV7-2	CASSLAQGLIYEQYF	TGTGCCAGCAGCTTAGCCCAGGGTTTAATCTACGAGCAGTACTTC
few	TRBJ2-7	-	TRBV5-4	CASSLGWGPYEQYF	TGTGCCAGCAGCTTGGGGTGGGGTCCCTACGAGCAGTACTTC
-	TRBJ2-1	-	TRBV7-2	CASSLVSSYNEQFF	TGTGCCAGCAGCTTAGTATCTTCTTACAATGAGCAGTTCTTC
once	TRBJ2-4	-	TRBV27	CASRPGGVAKNIQYF	TGTGCCAGCAGGCCCGGGGGCGTAGCCAAAAACATTCAGTACTTC
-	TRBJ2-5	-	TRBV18	CASSRGETQYF	TGTGCCAGCTCACGGGGAGAGACCCAGTACTTC
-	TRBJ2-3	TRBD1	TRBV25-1	CASNPAATGNTDTQYF	TGTGCCAGCAATCCGGCCGCGACAGGGAACACAGATACGCAGTATTTT
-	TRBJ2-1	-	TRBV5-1	CASSLDSGSYNEQFF	TGCGCCAGCAGCTTGGATAGCGGCTCCTACAATGAGCAGTTCTTC
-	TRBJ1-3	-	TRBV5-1	CASSLEQPTLGNTIYF	TGCGCCAGCAGCTTGGAACAGCCAACTCTTGGAAACACCATATATTTT
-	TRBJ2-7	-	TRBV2	CASSAQGSGYEQYF	TGTGCCAGCAGCGCACAGGGTAGTGGGTACGAGCAGTACTTC
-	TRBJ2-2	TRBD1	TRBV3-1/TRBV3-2	CASSRRTGADGELFF	TGTGCCAGCAGCCGACGGACAGGGGCGGACGGGGAGCTGTTTTTT
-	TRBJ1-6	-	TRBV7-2	CASSLVVGGANNSPLHF	TGTGCCAGCAGCTTAGTAGTCGGGGGCGCCAATAATTCACCCCTCCACTTT
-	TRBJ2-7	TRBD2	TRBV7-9	CASSAYGTSGTSYEQYF	TGTGCCAGCAGCGCATACGGGACTAGCGGTACCTCCTACGAGCAGTACTTC
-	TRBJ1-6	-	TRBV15	CATSSGPTVFPQF	TGTGCCACCAGCAGTGGACCTACAGTTTTCCCGCAATTT
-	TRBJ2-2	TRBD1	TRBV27	CASSILQTGKAGELFF	TGTGCCAGCAGTATCCTTCAGACAGGGAAGGCCGGGGAGCTGTTTTTT
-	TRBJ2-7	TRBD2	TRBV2	CASSTSGGKIPYEQYF	TGTGCCAGTTCGACTAGCGGGGGAAAGATACCCTACGAGCAGTACTTC
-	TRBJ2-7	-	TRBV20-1	CSASETAYEQYF	TGCAGTGCTAGTGAGACGGCTTACGAGCAGTACTTC
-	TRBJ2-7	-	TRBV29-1	CSVEDLHYEQYF	TGCAGCGTTGAAGATCTCCACTACGAGCAGTACTTC
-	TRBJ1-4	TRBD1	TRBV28	CASSKTGGFGEKLFF	TGTGCCAGCAGTAAGACAGGGGGCTTTGGCGAAAAACTGTTTTTT
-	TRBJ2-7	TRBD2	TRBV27	CASRLAGVAYEQYF	TGTGCCAGCAGACTAGCGGGAGTTGCCTACGAGCAGTACTTC
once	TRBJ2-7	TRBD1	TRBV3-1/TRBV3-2	CASSQGGGQGYEQYF	TGTGCCAGCAGCCAAGGCGGCGGACAGGGGTACGAGCAGTACTTC
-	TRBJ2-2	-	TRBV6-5	CASSLGGNTGELFF	TGTGCCAGCAGTTTGGGAGGGAACACCGGGGAGCTGTTTTTT
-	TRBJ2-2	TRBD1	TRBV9	CASSVQGAVTGELFF	TGTGCCAGCAGCGTTCAGGGGGCAGTCACCGGGGAGCTGTTTTTT
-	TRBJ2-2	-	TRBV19	CASKEGAGINTGELFF	TGTGCCAGTAAAGAAGGGGCAGGGATCAACACCGGGGAGCTGTTTTTT
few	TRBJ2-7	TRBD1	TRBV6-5	CASSSPTGLHEQYF	TGTGCCAGCAGTTCTCCGACAGGGCTACACGAGCAGTACTTC
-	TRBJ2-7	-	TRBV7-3	CASSLTDGYEQYF	TGTGCCAGCAGCTTAACAGACGGATACGAGCAGTACTTC
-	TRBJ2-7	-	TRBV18	CASSPTGRGYEQYF	TGTGCCAGCTCACCGACAGGGAGGGGCTACGAGCAGTACTTC